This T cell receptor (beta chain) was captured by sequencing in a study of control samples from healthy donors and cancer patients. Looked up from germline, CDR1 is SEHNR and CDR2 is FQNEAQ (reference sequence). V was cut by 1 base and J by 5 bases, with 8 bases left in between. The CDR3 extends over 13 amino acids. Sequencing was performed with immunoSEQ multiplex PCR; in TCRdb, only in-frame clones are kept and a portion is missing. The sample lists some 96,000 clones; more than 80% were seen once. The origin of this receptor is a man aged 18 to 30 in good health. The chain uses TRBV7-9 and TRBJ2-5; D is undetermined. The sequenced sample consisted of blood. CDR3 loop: CASSLVLKETQYF. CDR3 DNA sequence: TGTGCCAGCAGCTTAGTCCTGAAGGAGACCCAGTACTTC.